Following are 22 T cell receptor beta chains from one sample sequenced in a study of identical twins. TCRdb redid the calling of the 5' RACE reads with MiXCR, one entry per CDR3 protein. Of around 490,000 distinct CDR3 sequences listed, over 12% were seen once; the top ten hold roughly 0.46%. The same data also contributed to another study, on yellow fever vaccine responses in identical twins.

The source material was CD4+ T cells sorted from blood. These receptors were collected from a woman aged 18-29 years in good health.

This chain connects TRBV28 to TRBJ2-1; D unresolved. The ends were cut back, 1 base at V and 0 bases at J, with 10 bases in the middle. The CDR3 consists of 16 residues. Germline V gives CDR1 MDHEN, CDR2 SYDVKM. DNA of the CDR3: TGTGCCAGCAGTTTATACAGACCAAGCTCCTACAATGAGCAGTTCTTC. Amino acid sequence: CASSLYRPSSYNEQFF.

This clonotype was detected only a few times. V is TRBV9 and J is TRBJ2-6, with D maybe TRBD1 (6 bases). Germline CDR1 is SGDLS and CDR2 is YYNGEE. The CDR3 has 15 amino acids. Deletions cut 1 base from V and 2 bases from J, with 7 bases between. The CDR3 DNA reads TGTGCCAGCAGCGTACCAGGGGCTGGGGCCAACGTCCTGACTTTC. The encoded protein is CASSVPGAGANVLTF. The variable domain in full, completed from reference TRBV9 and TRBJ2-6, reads DSGVTQTPKHLITATGQRVTLRCSPRSGDLSVYWYQQSLDQGLQFLIQYYNGEERAKGNILERFSAQQFPDLHSELNLSSLELGDSALYFCASSVPGAGANVLTFGAGSRLTVL.

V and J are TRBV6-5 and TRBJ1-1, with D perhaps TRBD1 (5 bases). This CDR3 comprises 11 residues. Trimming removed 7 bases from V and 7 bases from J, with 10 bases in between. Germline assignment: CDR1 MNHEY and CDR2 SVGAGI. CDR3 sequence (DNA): TGTGCCAGCATCCGAAGGGGTGAAGCTTTCTTT. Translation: CASIRRGEAFF.

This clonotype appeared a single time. The CDR3 bases are TGTGCCAGCAGCTTAGAGGGTTTGACCACAGATACGCAGTATTTT. It specifies CASSLEGLTTDTQYF. The chain has TRBV7-9 and TRBJ2-3; D remains ambiguous. The germline gives CDR1 SEHNR, CDR2 FQNEAQ (reference sequence). This CDR3 comprises 15 residues. V dropped 1 base and J dropped 2 bases, with 10 bases sitting between them.

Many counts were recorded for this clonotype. The DNA for the CDR3 is TGTGCCATCAGTGAGTCCAAGGCAACAACTAATGAAAAACTGTTTTTT. Translating gives CAISESKATTNEKLFF. The chain combines TRBV10-3 with TRBJ1-4; D unresolved. There are 16 residues in the CDR3. V dropped 0 bases and J dropped 0 bases, with 8 bases sitting between them. Germline CDR1 and CDR2: ENHRY and SYGVKD.

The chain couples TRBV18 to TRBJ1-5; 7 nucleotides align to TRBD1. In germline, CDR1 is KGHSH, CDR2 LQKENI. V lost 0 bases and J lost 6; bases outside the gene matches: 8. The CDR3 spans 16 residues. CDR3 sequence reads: CASSPPVTGESQPQHF. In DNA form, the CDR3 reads TGTGCCAGCTCACCACCGGTAACAGGGGAAAGTCAGCCCCAGCATTTT.

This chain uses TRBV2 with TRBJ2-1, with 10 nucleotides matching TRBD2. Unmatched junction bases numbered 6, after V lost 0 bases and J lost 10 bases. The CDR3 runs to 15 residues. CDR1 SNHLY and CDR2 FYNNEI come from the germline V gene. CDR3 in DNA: TGTGCCAGCAGTGAAGCGCGGACTAGCGGAACCGAGCAGTTCTTC. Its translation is CASSEARTSGTEQFF.

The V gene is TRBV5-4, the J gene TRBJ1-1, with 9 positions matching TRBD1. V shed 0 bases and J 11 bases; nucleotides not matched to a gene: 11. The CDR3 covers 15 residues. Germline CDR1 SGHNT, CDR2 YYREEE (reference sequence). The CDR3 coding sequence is TGTGCCAGCAGCTTGGCAGGACAGGGGAGGGAAGAGGCTTTCTTT. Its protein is CASSLAGQGREEAFF.

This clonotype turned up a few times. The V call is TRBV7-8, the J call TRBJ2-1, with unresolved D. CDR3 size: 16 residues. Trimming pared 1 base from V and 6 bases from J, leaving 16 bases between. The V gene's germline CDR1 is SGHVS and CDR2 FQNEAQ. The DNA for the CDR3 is TGTGCCAGCAGCTTAGAGGTCGCGGCTGGAGTCAATGAGCAGTTCTTC. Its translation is CASSLEVAAGVNEQFF.

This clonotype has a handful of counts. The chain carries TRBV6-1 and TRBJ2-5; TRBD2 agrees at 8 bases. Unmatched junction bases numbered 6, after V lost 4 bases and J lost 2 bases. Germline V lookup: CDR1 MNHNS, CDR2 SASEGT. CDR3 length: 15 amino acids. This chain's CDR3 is CASSVQRGFQETQYF. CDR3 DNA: TGTGCCAGCAGTGTACAGCGGGGGTTTCAAGAGACCCAGTACTTC.

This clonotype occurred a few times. DNA of the CDR3: TGTGCCACCAGTGAACCAACCGGGACTAGCGGCACAGATACGCAGTATTTT. Protein: CATSEPTGTSGTDTQYF. This chain joins TRBV24-1 and TRBJ2-3; TRBD2 agrees at 10 bases. This CDR3 region has 17 residues. CDR1 and CDR2 from the germline V gene are KGHDR and SFDVKD. J was trimmed by 1 base and V by 4 bases; bases with no gene match: 7.

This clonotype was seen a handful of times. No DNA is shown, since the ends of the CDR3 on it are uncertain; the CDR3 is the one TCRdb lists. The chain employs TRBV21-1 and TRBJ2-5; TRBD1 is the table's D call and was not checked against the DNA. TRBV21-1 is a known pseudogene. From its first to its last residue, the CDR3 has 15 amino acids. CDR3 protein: CASSKLWQGPYPCYF.

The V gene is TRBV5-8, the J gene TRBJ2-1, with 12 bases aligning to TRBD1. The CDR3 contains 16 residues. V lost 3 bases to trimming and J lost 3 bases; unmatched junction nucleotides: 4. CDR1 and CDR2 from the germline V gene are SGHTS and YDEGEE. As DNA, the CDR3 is TGTGCCAGCAGCTCGGGACAGGGGGCCAACTACAATGAGCAGTTCTTC. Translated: CASSSGQGANYNEQFF.

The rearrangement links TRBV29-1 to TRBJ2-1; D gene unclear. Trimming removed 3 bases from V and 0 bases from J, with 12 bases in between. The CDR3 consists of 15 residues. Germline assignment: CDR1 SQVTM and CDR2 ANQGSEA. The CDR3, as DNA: TGCAGCGTTGACTGGGTGAGGAGCTCCTACAATGAGCAGTTCTTC. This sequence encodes CSVDWVRSSYNEQFF.

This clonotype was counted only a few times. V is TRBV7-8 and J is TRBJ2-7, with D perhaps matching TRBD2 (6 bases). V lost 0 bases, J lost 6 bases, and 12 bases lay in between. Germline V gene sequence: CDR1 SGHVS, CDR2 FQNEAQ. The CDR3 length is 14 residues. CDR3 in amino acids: CASSLAGGLGEQYV. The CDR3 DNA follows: TGTGCCAGCAGCTTAGCGGGAGGTTTGGGCGAGCAGTACGTC.

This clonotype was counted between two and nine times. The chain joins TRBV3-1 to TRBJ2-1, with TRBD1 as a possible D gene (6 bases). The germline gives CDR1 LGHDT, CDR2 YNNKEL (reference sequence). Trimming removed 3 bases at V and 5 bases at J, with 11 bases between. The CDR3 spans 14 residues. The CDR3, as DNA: TGTGCCAGCAGCCAGAGGGACACACACAATGAGCAGTTCTTC. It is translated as CASSQRDTHNEQFF.

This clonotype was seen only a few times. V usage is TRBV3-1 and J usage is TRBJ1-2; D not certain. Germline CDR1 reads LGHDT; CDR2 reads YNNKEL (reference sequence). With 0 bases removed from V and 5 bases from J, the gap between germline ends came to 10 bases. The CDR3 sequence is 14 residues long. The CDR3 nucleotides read TGTGCCAGCAGCCAAGATTGGCGGGTGTATGGCTACACCTTC. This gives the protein CASSQDWRVYGYTF.

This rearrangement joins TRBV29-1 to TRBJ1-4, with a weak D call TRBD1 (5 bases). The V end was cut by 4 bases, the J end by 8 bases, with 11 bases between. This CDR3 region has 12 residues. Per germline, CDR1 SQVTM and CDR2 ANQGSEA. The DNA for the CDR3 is TGCAGCGTTGGGTTTGGGGGAGAAAAACTGTTTTTT. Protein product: CSVGFGGEKLFF.

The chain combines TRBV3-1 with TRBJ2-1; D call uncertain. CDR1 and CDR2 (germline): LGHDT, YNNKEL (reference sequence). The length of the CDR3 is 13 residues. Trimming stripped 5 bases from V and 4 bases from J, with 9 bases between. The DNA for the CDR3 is TGTGCCAGCAGCACCCCCCGTTACAATGAGCAGTTCTTC. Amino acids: CASSTPRYNEQFF.

The CDR3 nucleotides are TGCGCCAGCGGGACAGAGCTAGCCTGGGAGCAGTACTTC. It translates to CASGTELAWEQYF. The V and J genes are TRBV5-1 and TRBJ2-7, with 7 bases fitting TRBD1. Germline V CDR1 and CDR2: SGHRS, YFSETQ. The CDR3 runs 13 residues. V trimming: 7 bases; J trimming: 7 bases; junction bases outside the gene matches: 11.

The CDR3 reads CASSFTSGPTDTQYF. DNA for the CDR3: TGTGCCAGCAGCTTCACTAGCGGACCCACAGATACGCAGTATTTT. The chain carries TRBV11-2 and TRBJ2-3; 8 bases fit TRBD2. This CDR3 is 15 amino acids long. The ends lost 3 bases at V and 2 bases at J; junction bases unmatched: 4. Germline V gene sequence: CDR1 SGHAT, CDR2 FQNNGV.

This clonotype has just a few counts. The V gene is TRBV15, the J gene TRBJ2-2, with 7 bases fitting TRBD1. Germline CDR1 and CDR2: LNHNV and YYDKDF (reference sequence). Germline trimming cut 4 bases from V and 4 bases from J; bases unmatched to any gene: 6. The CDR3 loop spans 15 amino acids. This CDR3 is CATSMPRDSTGELFF. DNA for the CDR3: TGTGCCACCAGCATGCCCCGGGACAGCACCGGGGAGCTGTTTTTT.